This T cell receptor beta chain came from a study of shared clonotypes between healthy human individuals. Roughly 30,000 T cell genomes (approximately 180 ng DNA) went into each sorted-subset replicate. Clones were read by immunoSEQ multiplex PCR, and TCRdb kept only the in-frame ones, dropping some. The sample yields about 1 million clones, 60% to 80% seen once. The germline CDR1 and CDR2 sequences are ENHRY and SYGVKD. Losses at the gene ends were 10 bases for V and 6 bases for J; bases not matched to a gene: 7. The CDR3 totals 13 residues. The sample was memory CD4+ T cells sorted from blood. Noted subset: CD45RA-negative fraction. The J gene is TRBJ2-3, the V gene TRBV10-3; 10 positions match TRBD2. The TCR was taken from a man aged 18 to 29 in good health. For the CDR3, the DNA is TGTGCCACTGAGCGGGGGGGTGCGGATACGCAGTATTTT. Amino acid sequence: CATERGGADTQYF.